The next 3 T cell receptor beta chains were all read from a single sample in a study of T cell responses to AZD1222 COVID-19 vaccine. Profiling relied on immunoSEQ multiplex PCR, and the TCRdb table lists in-frame clones only, not all of them. Of around 140,000 clones in the sample, 70% to 90% are singletons; the top ten hold under 5.5%. Sequencing was performed on peripheral blood, taken 28 days after the second dose of the MenACWY control vaccine. All receptors derive from an adult who received the MenACWY meningococcal vaccine as a control.

The chain joins TRBV6-4 to TRBJ2-1; D possibly matches TRBD1 or TRBD2 (5 bases each). The V end lost 4 bases, the J end lost 0 bases, and 10 bases lay between the germline ends. Germline CDR1 reads MRHNA; CDR2 reads SNTAGT. This CDR3 has 15 amino acids. The CDR3 region is CASSAGPDSYNEQFF. In DNA, the CDR3 is TGTGCCAGCAGTGCGGGACCAGACTCCTACAATGAGCAGTTCTTC.

This rearrangement joins TRBV5-4 to TRBJ1-1; D might be TRBD1 (5 bases). Germline V gene data show CDR1 as SGHNT and CDR2 as YYREEE (reference sequence). The CDR3 consists of 14 residues. The V end was cut by 4 bases, the J end by 2 bases, with 12 bases between. The CDR3 DNA follows: TGTGCCAGCAGCCTCGACAGACCCAACACTGAAGCTTTCTTT. It codes for CASSLDRPNTEAFF.

The chain uses TRBV24-1 and TRBJ1-2; possibly TRBD1 for D (5 bases). The CDR3 contains 16 residues. Between the trimmed V and J ends, which lost 5 bases and 4 bases, there was a span of 19 bases. CDR1 and CDR2 from the germline V gene are KGHDR and SFDVKD. Here the CDR3 DNA reads TGTGCCACCAGTGCACCCCAGGCGGGGCCGGGCTATGGCTACACCTTC. This codes for CATSAPQAGPGYGYTF.